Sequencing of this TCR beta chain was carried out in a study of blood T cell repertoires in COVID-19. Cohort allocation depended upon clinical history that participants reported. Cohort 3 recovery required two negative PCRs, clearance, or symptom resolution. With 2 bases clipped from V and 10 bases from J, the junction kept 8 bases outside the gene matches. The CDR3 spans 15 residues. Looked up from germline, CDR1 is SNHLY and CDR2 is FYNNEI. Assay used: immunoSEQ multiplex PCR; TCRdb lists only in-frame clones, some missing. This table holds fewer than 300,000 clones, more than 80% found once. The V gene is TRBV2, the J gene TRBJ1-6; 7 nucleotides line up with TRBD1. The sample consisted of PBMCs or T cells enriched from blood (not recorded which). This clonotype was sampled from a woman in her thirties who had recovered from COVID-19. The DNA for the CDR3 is TGTGCCAGCAGTGAAAGGACAGGACGGCAATCACCCCTCCACTTT. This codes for CASSERTGRQSPLHF.